This TCR beta chain was sequenced during a study of T cell responses to AZD1222 COVID-19 vaccine. Looking at the study overall: Both about-4-week and about-12-week second-dose recipients were combined.

Study findings and constraints: Clonal diversity was possibly underestimated; the donors were predominantly white British and more often female.

Remarks on this clone: The antigen is not known.

The CDR3 runs 15 residues. In germline, CDR1 is SGHKS, CDR2 YYEKEE (reference sequence). Trimming pared 4 bases from V and 2 bases from J, leaving 13 bases between. TCRdb's table, derived via immunoSEQ multiplex PCR, lists solely in-frame clones and lacks some. The sample has approximately 90,000 clones, roughly nine tenths seen once. The sequencing here drew on peripheral blood, taken on day 0 of AZD1222 vaccination. The origin of this receptor is an adult in good health. The chain combines TRBV5-5 with TRBJ1-3; D ambiguous. The CDR3 DNA reads as TGTGCCAGCAGCCTCCCCGACCCTGCTGGAAACACCATATATTTT. Residues: CASSLPDPAGNTIYF.